Sequencing of this TCR beta chain was carried out in a study of T cells in Graves' hyperthyroidism and ophthalmopathy. Study context: Peripheral blood samples were taken at initial diagnosis, prior to any treatment.

The CDR3 has 13 amino acids. J lost 5 bases, V lost 4 bases, and 5 bases had no gene match. The germline gives CDR1 SGHRS, CDR2 YFSETQ. In regard to this clonotype: Its antigen remains unidentified.

Study results and caveats: The blood repertoire included most of the expanded thyroid clonotypes above 0.001.

Template material for amplifying TCR beta CDR3 regions consisted of RNA transcripts. HTBI primers drove first-round RT-PCR of the TCR CDR3. TCRdb fed the multiplex PCR reads into MiXCR, producing one record per CDR3 protein. This sample has approximately 570,000 distinct CDR3 sequences, with about 20% found just once. The chain is built from TRBV5-1 and TRBJ1-2; 7 nucleotides match TRBD1. The sample consisted of blood. This sequence was found in a man aged 40-50 years with Graves' ophthalmopathy. The CDR3 loop is CASSAGQNYGYTF. The CDR3 coding sequence is TGCGCCAGCAGCGCGGGACAGAATTATGGCTACACCTTC.